The TCR beta chain described here comes from a study of multiple sclerosis patients with progressive multifocal leukoencephalopathy. The survey-level immunoSEQ assay was used. The repertoire was sequenced with immunoSEQ multiplex PCR; TCRdb's copy has only in-frame clones and lacks some. Of 25,000 or so clones listed, approximately 89% are singletons. This CDR3 contains 17 residues. The trim removed 0 bases at V and 1 base at J, leaving 5 bases unmatched. The germline CDR1 and CDR2 sequences are SGHKS and YYEKEE (reference sequence). Time point specified: 12 to 13 months of natalizumab therapy. The source is a young man with multiple sclerosis. The chain is built from TRBV5-5 and TRBJ2-3; 10 bases are shared with TRBD2. Sequencing was performed on PBMCs, taken from a patient treated with natalizumab. The CDR3 DNA sequence: TGTGCCAGCAGCTTGGTAGCGGGAGGTATTGGCACAGATACGCAGTATTTT. This translates into CASSLVAGGIGTDTQYF.